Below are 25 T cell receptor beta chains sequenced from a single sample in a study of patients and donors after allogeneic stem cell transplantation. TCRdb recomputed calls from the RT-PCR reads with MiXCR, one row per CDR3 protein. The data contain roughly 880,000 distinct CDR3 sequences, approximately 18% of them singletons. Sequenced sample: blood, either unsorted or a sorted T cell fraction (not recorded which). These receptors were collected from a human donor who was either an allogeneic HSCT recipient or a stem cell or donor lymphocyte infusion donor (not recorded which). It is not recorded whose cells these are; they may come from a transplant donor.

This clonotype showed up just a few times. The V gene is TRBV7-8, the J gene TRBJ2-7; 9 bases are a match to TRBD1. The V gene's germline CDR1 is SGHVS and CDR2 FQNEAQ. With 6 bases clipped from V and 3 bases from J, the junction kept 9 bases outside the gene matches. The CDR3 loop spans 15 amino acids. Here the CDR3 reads CASRGTGLGVYEQYF. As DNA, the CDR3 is TGTGCCAGCAGGGGGACAGGGTTGGGAGTCTACGAGCAGTACTTC.

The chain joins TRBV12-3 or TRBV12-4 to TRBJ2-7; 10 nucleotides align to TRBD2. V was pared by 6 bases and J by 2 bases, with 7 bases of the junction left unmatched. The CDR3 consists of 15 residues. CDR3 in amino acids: CASRKLTSGPYEQYF. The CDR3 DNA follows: TGTGCCAGCAGGAAACTGACTAGCGGGCCCTACGAGCAGTACTTC.

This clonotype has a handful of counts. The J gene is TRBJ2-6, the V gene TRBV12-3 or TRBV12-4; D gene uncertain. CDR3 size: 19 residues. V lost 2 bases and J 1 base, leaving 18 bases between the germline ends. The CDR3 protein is CASSLSGVFTGSGANVLTF. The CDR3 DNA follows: TGTGCCAGCAGTTTAAGTGGTGTCTTTACCGGGTCTGGGGCCAACGTCCTGACTTTC.

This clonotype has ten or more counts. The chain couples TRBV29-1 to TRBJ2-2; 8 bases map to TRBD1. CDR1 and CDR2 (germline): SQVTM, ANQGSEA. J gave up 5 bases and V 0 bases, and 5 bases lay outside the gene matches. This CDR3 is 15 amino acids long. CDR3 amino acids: CSVEDGTGDTGELFF. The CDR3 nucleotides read TGCAGCGTTGAAGATGGGACAGGCGATACCGGGGAGCTGTTTTTT.

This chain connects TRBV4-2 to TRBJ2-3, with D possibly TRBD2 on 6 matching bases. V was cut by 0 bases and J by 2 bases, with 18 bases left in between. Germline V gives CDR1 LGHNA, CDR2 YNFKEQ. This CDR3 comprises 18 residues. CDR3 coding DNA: TGTGCCAGCAGCCAAGATACGCTTCCGGCGGGGACCACAGATACGCAGTATTTT. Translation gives CASSQDTLPAGTTDTQYF.

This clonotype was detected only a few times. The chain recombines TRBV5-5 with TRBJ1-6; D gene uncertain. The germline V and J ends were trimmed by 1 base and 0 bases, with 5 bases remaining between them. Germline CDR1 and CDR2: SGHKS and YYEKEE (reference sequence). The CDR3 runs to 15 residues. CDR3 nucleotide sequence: TGTGCCAGCAGCTTGACTAGCTCCTATAATTCACCCCTCCACTTT. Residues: CASSLTSSYNSPLHF.

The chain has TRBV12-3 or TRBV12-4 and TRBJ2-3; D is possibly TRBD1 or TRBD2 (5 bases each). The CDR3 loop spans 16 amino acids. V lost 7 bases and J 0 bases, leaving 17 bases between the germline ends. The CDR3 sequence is CASNLGPGPSTDTQYF. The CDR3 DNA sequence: TGTGCCAGCAACTTAGGGCCGGGGCCTAGCACAGATACGCAGTATTTT.

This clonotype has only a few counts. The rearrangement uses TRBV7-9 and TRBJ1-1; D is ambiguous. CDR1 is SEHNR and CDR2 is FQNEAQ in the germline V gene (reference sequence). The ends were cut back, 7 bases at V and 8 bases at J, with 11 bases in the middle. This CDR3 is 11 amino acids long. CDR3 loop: CASTPSVEAFF. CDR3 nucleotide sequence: TGTGCCAGCACCCCGAGTGTAGAAGCTTTCTTT.

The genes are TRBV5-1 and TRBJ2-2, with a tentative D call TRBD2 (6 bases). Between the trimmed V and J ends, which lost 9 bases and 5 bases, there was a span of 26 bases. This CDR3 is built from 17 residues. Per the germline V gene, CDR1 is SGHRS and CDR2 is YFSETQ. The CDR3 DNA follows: TGCGCCACCGGAGGAGGCGGGAAGGCCGGGGGAACCGGGGAGCTGTTTTTT. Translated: CATGGGGKAGGTGELFF.

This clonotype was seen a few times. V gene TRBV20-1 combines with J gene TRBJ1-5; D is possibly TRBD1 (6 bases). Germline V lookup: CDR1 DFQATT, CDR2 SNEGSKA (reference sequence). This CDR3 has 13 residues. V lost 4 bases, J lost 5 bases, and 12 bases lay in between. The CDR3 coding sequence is TGCAGTGCTAAACAGGGAGGGGATCAGCCCCAGCATTTT. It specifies CSAKQGGDQPQHF.

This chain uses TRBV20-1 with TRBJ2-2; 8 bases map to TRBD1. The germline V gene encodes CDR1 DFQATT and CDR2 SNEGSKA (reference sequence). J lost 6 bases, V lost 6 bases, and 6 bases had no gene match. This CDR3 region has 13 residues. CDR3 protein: CSAVPDRAGELFF. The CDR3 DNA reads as TGCAGTGCCGTCCCGGACAGGGCCGGGGAGCTGTTTTTT.

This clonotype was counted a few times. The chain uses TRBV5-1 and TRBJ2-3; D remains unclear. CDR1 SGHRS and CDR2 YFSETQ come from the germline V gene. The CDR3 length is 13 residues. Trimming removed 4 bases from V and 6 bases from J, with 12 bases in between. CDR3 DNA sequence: TGCGCCAGCAGCGGGCCCGGTAGGGATACGCAGTATTTT. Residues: CASSGPGRDTQYF.

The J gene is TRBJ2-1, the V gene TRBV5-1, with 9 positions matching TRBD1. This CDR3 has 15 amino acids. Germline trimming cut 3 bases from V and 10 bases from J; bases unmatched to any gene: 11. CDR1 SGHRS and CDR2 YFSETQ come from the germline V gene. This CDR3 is CASSSSGTGRDEQFF. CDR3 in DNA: TGCGCCAGCAGCTCCTCCGGGACAGGGAGGGACGAGCAGTTCTTC. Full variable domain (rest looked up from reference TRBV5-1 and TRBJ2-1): KAGVTQTPRYLIKTRGQQVTLSCSPISGHRSVSWYQQTPGQGLQFLFEYFSETQRNKGNFPGRFSGRQFSNSRSEMNVSTLELGDSALYLCASSSSGTGRDEQFFGPGTRLTVL.

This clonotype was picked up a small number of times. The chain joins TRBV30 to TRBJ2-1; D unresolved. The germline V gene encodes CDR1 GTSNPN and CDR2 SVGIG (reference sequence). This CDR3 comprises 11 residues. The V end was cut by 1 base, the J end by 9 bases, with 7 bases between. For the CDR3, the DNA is TGTGCCTGGAGTGGAGGTGGTGAGCAGTTCTTC. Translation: CAWSGGGEQFF.

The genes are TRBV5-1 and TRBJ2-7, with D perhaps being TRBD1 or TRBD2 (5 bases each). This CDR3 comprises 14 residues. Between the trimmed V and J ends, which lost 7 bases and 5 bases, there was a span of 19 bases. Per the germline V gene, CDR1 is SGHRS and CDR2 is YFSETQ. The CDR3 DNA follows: TGCGCCAGCCGAGACTTGAAAAGAGGGGACGAGCAGTACTTC. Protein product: CASRDLKRGDEQYF.

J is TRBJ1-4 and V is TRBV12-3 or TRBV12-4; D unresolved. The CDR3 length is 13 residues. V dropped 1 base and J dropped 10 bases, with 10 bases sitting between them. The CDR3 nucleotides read TGTGCCAGCAGTTTAGTCCAGGATGCAAAACTGTTTTTT. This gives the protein CASSLVQDAKLFF.

This chain's CDR3 is CASSLEDRGSYNEQFF. The CDR3 DNA reads TGCGCCAGCAGCTTGGAGGATAGGGGCTCCTACAATGAGCAGTTCTTC. The chain carries TRBV5-1 and TRBJ2-1, with D possibly being TRBD1 (5 bases). CDR1 is SGHRS and CDR2 is YFSETQ in the germline V gene. This CDR3 region has 16 residues. V shed 0 bases and J shed 0 bases, with 10 bases lying between them.

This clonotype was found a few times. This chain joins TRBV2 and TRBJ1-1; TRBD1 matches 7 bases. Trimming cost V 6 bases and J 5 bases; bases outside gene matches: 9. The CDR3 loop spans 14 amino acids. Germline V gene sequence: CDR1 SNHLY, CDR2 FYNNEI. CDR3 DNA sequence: TGTGCCAGCAGGGATAACAGGGGAGGGACTGAAGCTTTCTTT. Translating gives CASRDNRGGTEAFF. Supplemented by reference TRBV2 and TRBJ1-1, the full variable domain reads EPEVTQTPSHQVTQMGQEVILRCVPISNHLYFYWYRQILGQKVEFLVSFYNNEISEKSEIFDDQFSVERPDGSNFTLKIRSTKLEDSAMYFCASRDNRGGTEAFFGQGTRLTVV.

CDR3 amino acids: CASLPGQNNEQFF. The CDR3, as DNA: TGTGCCAGCCTACCGGGACAGAACAATGAGCAGTTCTTC. This chain links TRBV18 with TRBJ2-1; 7 bases fit TRBD1. Per germline, CDR1 KGHSH and CDR2 LQKENI. The CDR3 consists of 13 residues. With V trimmed by 8 bases and J by 5 bases, 6 bases remained unmatched.

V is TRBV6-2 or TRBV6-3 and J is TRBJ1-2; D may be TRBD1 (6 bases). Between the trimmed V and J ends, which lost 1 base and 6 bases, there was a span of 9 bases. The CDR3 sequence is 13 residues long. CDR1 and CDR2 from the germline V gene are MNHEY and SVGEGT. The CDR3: CASSYYAGDGYTF. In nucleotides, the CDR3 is TGTGCCAGCAGTTACTACGCAGGGGATGGCTACACCTTC.

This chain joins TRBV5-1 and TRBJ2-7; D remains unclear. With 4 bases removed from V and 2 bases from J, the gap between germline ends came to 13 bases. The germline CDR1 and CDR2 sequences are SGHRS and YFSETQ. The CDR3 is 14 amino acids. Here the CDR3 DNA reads TGCGCCAGCAGCCCGACAAGAACCCCCTACGAGCAGTACTTC. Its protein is CASSPTRTPYEQYF.

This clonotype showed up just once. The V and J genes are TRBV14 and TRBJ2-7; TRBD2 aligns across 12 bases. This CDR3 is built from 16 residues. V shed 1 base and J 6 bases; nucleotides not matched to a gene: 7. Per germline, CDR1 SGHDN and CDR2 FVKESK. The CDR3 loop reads CASSQVMTSGRAEQYF. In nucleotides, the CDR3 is TGTGCCAGCAGCCAAGTAATGACTAGCGGGAGAGCCGAGCAGTACTTC.

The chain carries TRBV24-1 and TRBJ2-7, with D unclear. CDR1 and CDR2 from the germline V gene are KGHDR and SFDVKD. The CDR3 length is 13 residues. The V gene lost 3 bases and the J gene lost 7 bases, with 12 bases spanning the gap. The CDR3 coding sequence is TGTGCCACCAGTGATCACGACACTTTAGAGCAGTACTTC. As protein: CATSDHDTLEQYF.

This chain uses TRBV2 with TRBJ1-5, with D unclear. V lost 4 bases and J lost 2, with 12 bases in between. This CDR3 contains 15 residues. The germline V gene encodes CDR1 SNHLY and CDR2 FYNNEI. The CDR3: CASSAEVNGNQPQHF. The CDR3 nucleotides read TGTGCCAGCAGTGCGGAGGTCAACGGCAATCAGCCCCAGCATTTT. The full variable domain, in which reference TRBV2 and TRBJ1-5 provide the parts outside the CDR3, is EPEVTQTPSHQVTQMGQEVILRCVPISNHLYFYWYRQILGQKVEFLVSFYNNEISEKSEIFDDQFSVERPDGSNFTLKIRSTKLEDSAMYFCASSAEVNGNQPQHFGDGTRLSIL.

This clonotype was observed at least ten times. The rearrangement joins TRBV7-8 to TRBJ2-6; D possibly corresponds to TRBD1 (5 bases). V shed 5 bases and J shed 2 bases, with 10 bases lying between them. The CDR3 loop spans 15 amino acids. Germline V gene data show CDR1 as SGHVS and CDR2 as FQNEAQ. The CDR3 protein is CASSKQGTGANVLTF. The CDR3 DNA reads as TGTGCCAGCAGCAAGCAGGGTACTGGGGCCAACGTCCTGACTTTC. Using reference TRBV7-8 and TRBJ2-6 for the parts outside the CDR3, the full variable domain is GAGVSQSPRYKVAKRGQDVALRCDPISGHVSLFWYQQALGQGPEFLTYFQNEAQLDKSGLPSDRFFAERPEGSVSTLKIQRTQQEDSAVYLCASSKQGTGANVLTFGAGSRLTVL.